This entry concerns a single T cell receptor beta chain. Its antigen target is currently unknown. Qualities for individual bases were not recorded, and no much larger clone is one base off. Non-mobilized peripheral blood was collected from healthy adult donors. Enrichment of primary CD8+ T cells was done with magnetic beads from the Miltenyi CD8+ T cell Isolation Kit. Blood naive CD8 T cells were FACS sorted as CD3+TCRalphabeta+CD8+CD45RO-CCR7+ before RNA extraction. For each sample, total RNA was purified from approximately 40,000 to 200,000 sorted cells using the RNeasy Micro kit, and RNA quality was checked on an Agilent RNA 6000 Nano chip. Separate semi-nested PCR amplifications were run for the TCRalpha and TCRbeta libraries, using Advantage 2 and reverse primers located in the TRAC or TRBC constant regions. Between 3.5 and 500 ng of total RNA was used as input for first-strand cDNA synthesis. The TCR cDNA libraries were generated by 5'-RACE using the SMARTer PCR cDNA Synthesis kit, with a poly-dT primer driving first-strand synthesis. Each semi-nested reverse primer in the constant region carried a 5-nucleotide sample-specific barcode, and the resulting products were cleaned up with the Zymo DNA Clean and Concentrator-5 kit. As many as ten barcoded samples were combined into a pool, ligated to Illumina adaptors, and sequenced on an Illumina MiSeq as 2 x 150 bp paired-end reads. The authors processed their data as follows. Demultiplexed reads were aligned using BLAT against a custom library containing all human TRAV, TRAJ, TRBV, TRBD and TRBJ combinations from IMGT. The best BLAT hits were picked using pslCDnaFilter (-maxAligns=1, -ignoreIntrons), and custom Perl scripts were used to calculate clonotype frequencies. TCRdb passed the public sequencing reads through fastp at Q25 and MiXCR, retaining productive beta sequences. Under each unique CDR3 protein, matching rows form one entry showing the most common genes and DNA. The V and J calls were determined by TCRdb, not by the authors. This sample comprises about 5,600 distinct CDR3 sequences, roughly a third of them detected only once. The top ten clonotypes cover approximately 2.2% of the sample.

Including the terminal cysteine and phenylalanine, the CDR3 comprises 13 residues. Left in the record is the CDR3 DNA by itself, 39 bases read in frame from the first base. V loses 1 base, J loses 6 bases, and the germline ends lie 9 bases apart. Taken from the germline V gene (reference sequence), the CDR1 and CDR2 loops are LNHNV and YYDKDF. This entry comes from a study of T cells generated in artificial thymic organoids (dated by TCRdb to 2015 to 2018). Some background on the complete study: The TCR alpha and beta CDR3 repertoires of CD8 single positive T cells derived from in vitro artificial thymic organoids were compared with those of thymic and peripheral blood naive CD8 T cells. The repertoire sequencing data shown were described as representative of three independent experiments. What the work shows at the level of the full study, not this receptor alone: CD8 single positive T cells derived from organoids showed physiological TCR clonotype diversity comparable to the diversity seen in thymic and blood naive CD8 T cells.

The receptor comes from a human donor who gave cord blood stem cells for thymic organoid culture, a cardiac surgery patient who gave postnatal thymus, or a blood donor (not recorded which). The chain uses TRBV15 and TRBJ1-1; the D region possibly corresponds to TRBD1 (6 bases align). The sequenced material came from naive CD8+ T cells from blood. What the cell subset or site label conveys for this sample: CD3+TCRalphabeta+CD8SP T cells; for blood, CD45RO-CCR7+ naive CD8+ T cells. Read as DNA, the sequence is TGTGCCACCAGCAGAGCAGGGGTCCCTGAAGCTTTCTTT. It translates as CATSRAGVPEAFF.